This T cell receptor beta chain was identified in a study of molecular identifiers for immune sequencing clone quantification. This clonotype was observed a handful of times. Antigen specificity is unknown. General study findings and limits: Spiked Jurkat TCR RNA from one cell was reportedly detectable among about a million naive cells. Barcodes shared by identical TCR molecules could lead to underestimated sizes of highly expanded clones.

Bulk TCR libraries were made with methods that had been previously described and with listed TCR primers. MiXCR, applied by TCRdb to the PCR reads, yields one record per CDR3 protein. The data hold 460,000 or so distinct CDR3 sequences, with 20% to 25% observed a single time. The CDR3 runs 15 residues. J was trimmed by 4 bases and V by 3 bases; bases with no gene match: 0. CDR1 SGDLS and CDR2 YYNGEE come from the germline V gene. The chain uses TRBV9 and TRBJ2-3; TRBD2 matches at 15 bases. The TCR originated in a human donor in good health. Some libraries in this study had Jurkat cell RNA spiked in. Sequenced material: naive CD8+ T cells from blood, with Jurkat cell RNA spiked in. Described subset: FACS-sorted CD8+CD4-CCR7+CD45RA+ naive T cells. Here the CDR3 DNA reads TGTGCCAGCAGCGGGACTAGCGGGGGGGCAGATACGCAGTATTTT. It specifies CASSGTSGGADTQYF.